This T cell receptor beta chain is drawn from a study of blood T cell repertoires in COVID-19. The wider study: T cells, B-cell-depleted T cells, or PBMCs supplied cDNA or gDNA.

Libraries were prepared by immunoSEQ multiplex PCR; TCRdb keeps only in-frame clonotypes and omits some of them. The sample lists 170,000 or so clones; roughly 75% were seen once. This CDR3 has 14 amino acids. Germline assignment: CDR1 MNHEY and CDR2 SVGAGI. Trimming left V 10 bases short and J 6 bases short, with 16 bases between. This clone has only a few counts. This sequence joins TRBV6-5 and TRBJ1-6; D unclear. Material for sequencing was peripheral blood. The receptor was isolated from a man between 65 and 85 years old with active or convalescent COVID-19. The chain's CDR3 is CATSEGYGNSPLHF. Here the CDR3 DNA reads TGTGCCACCTCAGAGGGCTATGGTAATTCACCCCTCCACTTT.